One sample yielded the 27 T cell receptor beta chains listed below, sequenced in a study of CXCR3-negative and CXCR3-positive naive CD8 T cells. Overall study findings and caveats: CXCR3-positive naive cells carried more hydrophobic TRB CDR3s than CXCR3-negative naive cells did.

With UMI labels, 5' RACE was used to prepare the TRB cDNA libraries. With the 5' RACE reads reprocessed, TCRdb shows one record per CDR3 protein and no DNA. The sample data list 150,000 to 170,000 distinct CDR3 sequences. For these TCRs, the target antigens are not known. The sequenced material came from naive CXCR3+ CD8+ T cells from blood. Subset in this sample: CD45RO-CCR7+CD27+CD95- naive CD8+ T cells expressing CXCR3 (TNR3+). The receptors derive from a human donor in good health. Some clones in this sample may be carry-over from other donors' samples.

This chain connects TRBV11-2 to TRBJ2-2; the D call from TCRdb, TRBD2, cannot be confirmed without DNA. The CDR3 is made up of 17 amino acids. CDR1 and CDR2 from the germline V gene are SGHAT and FQNNGV. CDR3 in amino acids: CASSLVAGGPKTGELFF.

The gene calls are TRBV2 and TRBJ2-7; the TCRdb D gene call, TRBD2, has no DNA to confirm it. The germline CDR1 and CDR2 sequences are SNHLY and FYNNEI. CDR3 length: 14 amino acids. The CDR3 spells CASSATGGTYEQYF.

V usage is TRBV28 and J usage is TRBJ2-1; TCRdb indicates TRBD2, and absent DNA this call remains unverified. The CDR3 loop spans 15 amino acids. CDR1 and CDR2 (germline): MDHEN, SYDVKM. The CDR3 sequence: CASSFGTSGKNEQFF.

The chain uses TRBV11-3 and TRBJ2-3. CDR3 length: 13 amino acids. CDR1 and CDR2 from the germline V gene are SGHNT and YENEEA. The CDR3 region is CASSLATLDTQYF.

The V and J genes are TRBV29-1 and TRBJ1-2; TCRdb designates TRBD1, a call that cannot be tested without DNA. CDR1 and CDR2 from the germline V gene are SQVTM and ANQGSEA. The CDR3 contains 12 residues. The CDR3 loop is CSVQDNNYGYTF.

The rearrangement uses TRBV19 and TRBJ2-7; as DNA is missing, the TRBD1 call by TCRdb cannot be tested. The CDR3 consists of 14 residues. Germline assignment: CDR1 LNHDA and CDR2 SQIVND (reference sequence). The CDR3 sequence: CASSKPGQLYEQYF.

The chain has TRBV7-2 and TRBJ1-2. Germline V gene lookup returns CDR1 SGHTA and CDR2 FQGNSA. CDR3 length: 14 residues. The CDR3 is CASSFRDGNYGYTF. The full variable domain, its missing parts supplied by reference TRBV7-2 and TRBJ1-2, is GAGVSQSPSNKVTEKGKDVELRCDPISGHTALYWYRQSLGQGLEFLIYFQGNSAPDKSGLPSDRFSAERTGGSVSTLTIQRTQQEDSAVYLCASSFRDGNYGYTFGSGTRLTVV.

The chain has TRBV7-6 and TRBJ1-1; lacking DNA, the TRBD1 call made by TCRdb goes unchecked. CDR1 is SGHVS and CDR2 is FNYEAQ in the germline V gene. CDR3 length equals 15 residues. This CDR3 reads CASSLGGGTNTEAFF.

CDR3 loop: CSVDFSQTDTQYF. The chain recombines TRBV29-1 with TRBJ2-3. The CDR3 runs 13 residues. The germline V gene encodes CDR1 SQVTM and CDR2 ANQGSEA.

The chain carries TRBV28 and TRBJ2-1; absent DNA, TCRdb's TRBD2 call cannot be checked. CDR3 length: 16 amino acids. The germline V gene has CDR1 MDHEN and CDR2 SYDVKM. This chain's CDR3 is CASSFLAGEGDNEQFF.

V is TRBV6-2 or TRBV6-3 and J is TRBJ2-7; TCRdb returns TRBD2, unconfirmable since there is no DNA. The CDR3 consists of 16 residues. Germline V CDR1 and CDR2: MNHEY, SVGEGT. This chain's CDR3 is CASSLQGTREEGEQYF.

This sequence joins TRBV5-1 and TRBJ2-3; TCRdb returns TRBD1, unconfirmable since there is no DNA. This CDR3 is 14 amino acids long. Germline CDR1 is SGHRS and CDR2 is YFSETQ. CDR3 residues: CASSKIQGADTQYF.

The CDR3: CATSQTGGQPQHF. The chain couples TRBV15 to TRBJ1-5; absent DNA, TCRdb's TRBD1 call cannot be checked. The CDR3 loop spans 13 amino acids. CDR1 and CDR2 from the germline V gene are LNHNV and YYDKDF (reference sequence).

This chain uses TRBV29-1 with TRBJ2-3; TCRdb gives TRBD2 as the D gene, but with no DNA this cannot be confirmed. CDR1 and CDR2 from the germline V gene are SQVTM and ANQGSEA. The CDR3 spans 13 residues. CDR3: CSVEEAREDTQYF.

The V call is TRBV7-8, the J call TRBJ1-1. The CDR3 has 14 amino acids. Germline assignment: CDR1 SGHVS and CDR2 FQNEAQ. CDR3 sequence reads: CASSLAAVGTEAFF.

V usage is TRBV3-1 and J usage is TRBJ2-4. The length of the CDR3 is 16 residues. Per germline, CDR1 LGHDT and CDR2 YNNKEL (reference sequence). The CDR3 sequence: CASSQDFSIAKNIQYF. The full variable domain, in which reference TRBV3-1 and TRBJ2-4 provide the parts outside the CDR3, is DTAVSQTPKYLVTQMGNDKSIKCEQNLGHDTMYWYKQDSKKFLKIMFSYNNKELIINETVPNRFSPKSPDKAHLNLHINSLELGDSAVYFCASSQDFSIAKNIQYFGAGTRLSVL.

This chain uses TRBV6-5 with TRBJ1-5. This CDR3 region has 15 residues. Germline V gene lookup returns CDR1 MNHEY and CDR2 SVGAGI. This CDR3 is CASSYGGGINQPQHF.

The CDR3 loop reads CASSQGTSGGPYEQYF. V gene TRBV4-3 combines with J gene TRBJ2-7; as DNA is missing, the TRBD2 call by TCRdb cannot be tested. Germline CDR1 and CDR2: LGHNA and YSLEER. The CDR3 spans 16 residues.

The chain recombines TRBV5-1 with TRBJ2-3; with no DNA, the TCRdb D assignment of TRBD1 cannot be verified. Germline V gene data show CDR1 as SGHRS and CDR2 as YFSETQ. The CDR3 length is 15 residues. This chain's CDR3 is CASSLAQGRTDTQYF.

This sequence joins TRBV10-1 and TRBJ2-1. Looked up from germline, CDR1 is WNHNN and CDR2 is SYGVQD (reference sequence). The CDR3 has 13 amino acids. The CDR3 loop reads CTSSETLVREQFF.

The J gene is TRBJ1-1, the V gene TRBV7-9. The germline CDR1 and CDR2 sequences are SEHNR and FQNEAQ (reference sequence). This CDR3 comprises 12 residues. CDR3 sequence reads: CASKMAYTEAFF.

The chain has TRBV6-1 and TRBJ2-7; TCRdb returns TRBD1, unconfirmable since there is no DNA. The CDR3 has 13 residues. Germline V lookup: CDR1 MNHNS, CDR2 SASEGT. This CDR3 reads CASTSAHEWEQYF.

CDR3 amino acids: CASSETQSSYEQYF. V gene TRBV7-9 combines with J gene TRBJ2-7. Germline V gives CDR1 SEHNR, CDR2 FQNEAQ (reference sequence). The CDR3 sequence is 14 residues long.

V gene TRBV15 combines with J gene TRBJ2-7; the D gene TCRdb calls, TRBD1, cannot be checked with no DNA. The CDR3 covers 13 residues. Germline V gives CDR1 LNHNV, CDR2 YYDKDF (reference sequence). The CDR3 spells CATTGQGAYEQYF.

The J gene is TRBJ1-3, the V gene TRBV28; no DNA is available, so the TRBD1 call from TCRdb remains unchecked. Germline CDR1 is MDHEN and CDR2 is SYDVKM. The length of the CDR3 is 17 residues. CDR3 amino acids: CASSLGWQGLTGNTIYF.

The V gene is TRBV23-1, the J gene TRBJ2-7. TRBV23-1 is an open reading frame, and its role is uncertain. This CDR3 has 16 amino acids. This CDR3 reads CASSQSGLKKTYEQYF.

The chain uses TRBV7-9 and TRBJ2-1; TCRdb proposes TRBD1, but this gene call is untestable without DNA. Germline CDR1 SEHNR, CDR2 FQNEAQ (reference sequence). This CDR3 has 14 amino acids. The CDR3 sequence is CASSLNTGGDEQFF.